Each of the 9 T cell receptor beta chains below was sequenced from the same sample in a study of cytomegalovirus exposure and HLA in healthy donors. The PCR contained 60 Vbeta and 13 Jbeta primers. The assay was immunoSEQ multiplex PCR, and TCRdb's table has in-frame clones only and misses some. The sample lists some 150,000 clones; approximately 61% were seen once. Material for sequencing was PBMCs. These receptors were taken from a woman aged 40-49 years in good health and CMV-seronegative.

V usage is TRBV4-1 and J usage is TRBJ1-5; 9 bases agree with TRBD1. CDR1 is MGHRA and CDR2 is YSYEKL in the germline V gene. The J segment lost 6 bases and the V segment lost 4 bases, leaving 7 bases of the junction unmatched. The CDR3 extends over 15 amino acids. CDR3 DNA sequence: TGCGCCAGCAGCCGGGAGGGACAGGGAATTCAGCCCCAGCATTTT. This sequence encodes CASSREGQGIQPQHF.

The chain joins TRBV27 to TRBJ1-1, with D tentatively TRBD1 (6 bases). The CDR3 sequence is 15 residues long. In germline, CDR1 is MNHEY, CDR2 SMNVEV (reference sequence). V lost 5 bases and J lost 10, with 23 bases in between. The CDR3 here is CASSQASRQAGAAFF. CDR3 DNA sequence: TGTGCCAGCAGTCAAGCGTCTCGACAGGCCGGGGCAGCTTTCTTT.

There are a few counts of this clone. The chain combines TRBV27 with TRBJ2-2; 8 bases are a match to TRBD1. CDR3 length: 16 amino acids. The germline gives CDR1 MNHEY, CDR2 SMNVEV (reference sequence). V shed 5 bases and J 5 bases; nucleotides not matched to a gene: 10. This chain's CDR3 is CASSPGQGRGTGELFF. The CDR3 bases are TGTGCCAGCAGTCCAGGACAGGGTCGAGGAACCGGGGAGCTGTTTTTT.

The CDR3 reads CASSNSGGLETQYF. In nucleotides, the CDR3 is TGCGCCAGCAGCAATAGCGGGGGGCTAGAGACCCAGTACTTC. The chain recombines TRBV5-1 with TRBJ2-5; 10 bases are a match to TRBD2. V was clipped by 4 bases and J by 4 bases; unmatched bases: 4. CDR1 is SGHRS and CDR2 is YFSETQ in the germline V gene. The CDR3 extends over 14 amino acids.

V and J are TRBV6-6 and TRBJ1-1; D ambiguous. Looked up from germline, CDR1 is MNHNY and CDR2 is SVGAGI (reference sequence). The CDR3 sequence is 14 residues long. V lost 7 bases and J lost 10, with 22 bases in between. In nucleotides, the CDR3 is TGTGCCAGCACCTCCCCCCGACTGTCACTGATAGCTTTCTTT. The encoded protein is CASTSPRLSLIAFF.

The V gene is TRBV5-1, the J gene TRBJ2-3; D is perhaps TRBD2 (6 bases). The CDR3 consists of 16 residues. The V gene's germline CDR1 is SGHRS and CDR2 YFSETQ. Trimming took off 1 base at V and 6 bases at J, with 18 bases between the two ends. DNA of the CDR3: TGCGCCAGCAGCTTGTTCCCTAGCCAGGGACTGGATACGCAGTATTTT. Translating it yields CASSLFPSQGLDTQYF. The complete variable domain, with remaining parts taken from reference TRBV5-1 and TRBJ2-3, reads KAGVTQTPRYLIKTRGQQVTLSCSPISGHRSVSWYQQTPGQGLQFLFEYFSETQRNKGNFPGRFSGRQFSNSRSEMNVSTLELGDSALYLCASSLFPSQGLDTQYFGPGTRLTVL.

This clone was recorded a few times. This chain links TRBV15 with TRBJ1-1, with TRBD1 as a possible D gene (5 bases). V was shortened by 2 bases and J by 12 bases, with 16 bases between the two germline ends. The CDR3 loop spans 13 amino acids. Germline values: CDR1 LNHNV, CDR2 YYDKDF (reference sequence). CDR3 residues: CATSRPDPGITFF. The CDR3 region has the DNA TGTGCCACCAGCAGACCTGATCCAGGGATAACTTTCTTT.

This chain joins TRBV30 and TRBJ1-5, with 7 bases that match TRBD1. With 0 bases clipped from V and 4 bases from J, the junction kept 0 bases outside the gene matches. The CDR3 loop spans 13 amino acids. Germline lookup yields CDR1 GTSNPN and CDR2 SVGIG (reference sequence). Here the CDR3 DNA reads TGTGCCTGGAGTGTACAGGGGAATCAGCCCCAGCATTTT. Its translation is CAWSVQGNQPQHF.

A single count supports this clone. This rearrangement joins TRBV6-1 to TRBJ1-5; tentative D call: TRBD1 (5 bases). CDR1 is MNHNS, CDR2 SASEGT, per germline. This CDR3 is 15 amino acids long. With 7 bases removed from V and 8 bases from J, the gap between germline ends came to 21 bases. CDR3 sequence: CASIQGVLGEEPQHF. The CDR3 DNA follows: TGTGCCAGCATCCAAGGGGTTTTGGGCGAGGAGCCCCAGCATTTT.